Presented here are 17 T cell receptor beta chains from one specimen sequenced in a study of T cells in Graves' hyperthyroidism and ophthalmopathy. Using RNA transcripts as the source, TCR beta CDR3 regions were amplified. A first-round RT-PCR of the TCR CDR3 used the HTBI primer set. TCRdb passed the multiplex PCR reads through MiXCR, listing each CDR3 protein once. The sample records hundreds of thousands of distinct CDR3 sequences, 14% to 15% being singletons. The sample consisted of blood. Receptors originate from a middle-aged woman with Graves' ophthalmopathy.

The rearrangement links TRBV30 to TRBJ1-2; 8 bases are a match to TRBD1. CDR1 and CDR2 (germline): GTSNPN, SVGIG (reference sequence). Trimming at V came to 8 bases and at J to 8 bases, leaving 4 bases not matched to a gene. There are 10 residues in the CDR3. CDR3 bases: TGTGCCGCAGGACAGGGCGGCTACACCTTC. Amino acids: CAAGQGGYTF.

V is TRBV28 and J is TRBJ1-2; D gene ambiguous. The CDR3 is 15 residues long. Trimming took off 8 bases at V and 0 bases at J, with 16 bases between the two ends. Germline V gene sequence: CDR1 MDHEN, CDR2 SYDVKM. The CDR3 reads CASLRRGSANYGYTF. CDR3 nucleotide sequence: TGTGCCAGCCTGCGACGAGGGTCAGCTAACTATGGCTACACCTTC.

The chain has TRBV7-8 and TRBJ2-2, with TRBD2 as a possible D gene (5 bases). The CDR3 covers 17 residues. Between the trimmed V and J ends, which lost 5 bases and 3 bases, there was a span of 19 bases. The germline V gene encodes CDR1 SGHVS and CDR2 FQNEAQ. CDR3 in amino acids: CASSLRPQRMDTGELFF. The CDR3 DNA is TGTGCCAGCAGCCTACGACCCCAGCGGATGGACACCGGGGAGCTGTTTTTT.

This clonotype was seen many times. The rearrangement links TRBV7-2 to TRBJ1-5; TRBD1 is a possible D gene (5 bases). V was shortened by 3 bases and J by 9 bases, with 18 bases between the two germline ends. Germline assignment: CDR1 SGHTA and CDR2 FQGNSA. The CDR3 is 15 residues long. The CDR3 DNA is TGTGCCAGCAGCTTCGGGACCAGTAGTGGGGCGCCCCAGCATTTT. Translated, it gives CASSFGTSSGAPQHF.

The rearrangement links TRBV7-6 to TRBJ1-6; tentatively, D is TRBD1 (5 bases). V was shortened by 3 bases and J by 8 bases, with 20 bases between the two germline ends. This CDR3 contains 17 residues. In germline, CDR1 is SGHVS, CDR2 FNYEAQ. CDR3 residues: CASSLGLWSGSDSPLHF. The DNA for the CDR3 is TGTGCCAGCAGCTTGGGACTATGGTCAGGGTCCGATTCACCCCTCCACTTT.

This clonotype came up many times. The J gene is TRBJ1-5, the V gene TRBV2; 7 positions agree with TRBD1. Per germline, CDR1 SNHLY and CDR2 FYNNEI. The CDR3 totals 15 residues. Trimming removed 5 bases from V and 3 bases from J; junction bases left unmatched: 7. The CDR3 is CASSRGTENNQPQHF. The CDR3 coding sequence is TGTGCCAGCAGTCGTGGGACAGAAAACAATCAGCCCCAGCATTTT.

The chain has TRBV11-2 and TRBJ2-5, with D perhaps matching TRBD1 (6 bases). The germline gives CDR1 SGHAT, CDR2 FQNNGV. The CDR3 contains 12 residues. Trimming removed 7 bases from V and 3 bases from J, with 9 bases in between. The CDR3 sequence is CASTTGKETQYF. For the CDR3, the DNA is TGTGCCAGCACTACAGGGAAAGAGACCCAGTACTTC.

This clonotype was recorded many times. The chain employs TRBV20-1 and TRBJ2-7; 12 positions match TRBD2. This CDR3 comprises 13 residues. Germline trimming cut 2 bases from V and 7 bases from J; bases unmatched to any gene: 3. Germline CDR1 DFQATT, CDR2 SNEGSKA (reference sequence). The CDR3 DNA sequence: TGCAGTGCTAGACTAGCGGGAGGGGGGGAGCAGTACTTC. Translation gives CSARLAGGGEQYF.

This clonotype was seen more than once but under ten times. A junction boundary mismatches the germline segment, possibly from a read error. The V and J genes are TRBV12-3 or TRBV12-4 and TRBJ2-1, with 7 bases lining up with TRBD2. This CDR3 spans 13 amino acids. CDR3 in DNA: TGTGCCAGCAGTCTAGCGGCCTACAATGAGCAGTTCTTC. Its translation is CASSLAAYNEQFF.

In its sample, this clonotype was seen many times. This chain links TRBV10-3 with TRBJ2-7; TRBD2 matches 7 bases. V trimming: 11 bases; J trimming: 4 bases; junction bases outside the gene matches: 17. The CDR3 spans 15 residues. In germline, CDR1 is ENHRY, CDR2 SYGVKD. The CDR3 loop is CAALWGGSRGYEQYF. The CDR3 bases are TGTGCCGCCCTGTGGGGCGGGAGCCGTGGGTACGAGCAGTACTTC.

J is TRBJ2-5 and V is TRBV6-5; 9 bases line up with TRBD1. The CDR3 has 16 residues. V was pared by 0 bases and J by 0 bases, with 2 bases of the junction left unmatched. CDR1 is MNHEY, CDR2 SVGAGI, per germline. Written as DNA, the CDR3 is TGTGCCAGCAGTTACTCGGGACAGGGCTACCAAGAGACCCAGTACTTC. Residues: CASSYSGQGYQETQYF.

This clonotype was seen repeatedly, ten times or more. This chain uses TRBV12-3 or TRBV12-4 with TRBJ1-2, with unresolved D. The CDR3 is 13 residues long. Trimming shortened V by 0 bases and J by 5 bases, and 7 bases separated the two germline ends. The CDR3 DNA is TGTGCCAGCAGTTTAGCCAGAACTTATGGCTACACCTTC. Amino acid sequence: CASSLARTYGYTF.

This clonotype showed up many times. The chain's CDR3 is CASSYGPGGYEQYF. CDR3 sequence (DNA): TGTGCCAGCAGTTACGGGCCAGGGGGCTACGAGCAGTACTTC. The chain recombines TRBV6-5 with TRBJ2-7; TRBD1 agrees at 7 bases. Trimming took 2 bases from V and 3 from J; bases not matched to a gene: 4. CDR3 size: 14 residues. Germline assignment: CDR1 MNHEY and CDR2 SVGAGI.

The genes are TRBV18 and TRBJ1-1; 9 bases agree with TRBD1. The CDR3 extends over 17 amino acids. Germline CDR1 is KGHSH and CDR2 is LQKENI. The V segment lost 5 bases and the J segment 3 bases; nucleotides outside the gene matches: 13. The CDR3 region is CASSSAGQGTGYTEAFF. In nucleotides, the CDR3 is TGTGCCAGCTCATCCGCGGGACAGGGCACGGGATACACTGAAGCTTTCTTT.

This clonotype was seen more than once but under ten times. This chain links TRBV30 with TRBJ2-7; D remains unclear. The CDR3 loop spans 11 amino acids. CDR1 and CDR2 (germline): GTSNPN, SVGIG (reference sequence). The germline V and J ends were trimmed by 2 bases and 7 bases, with 9 bases remaining between them. The CDR3 spells CAWSSQVEQYF. In DNA form, the CDR3 reads TGTGCCTGGAGTTCCCAGGTAGAGCAGTACTTC.

The genes are TRBV5-1 and TRBJ2-5; a possible D gene is TRBD1 (6 bases). This CDR3 is built from 16 residues. The V gene's germline CDR1 is SGHRS and CDR2 YFSETQ. With 6 bases removed from V and 0 bases from J, the gap between germline ends came to 18 bases. CDR3 in amino acids: CASTWRGGGYQETQYF. CDR3 DNA sequence: TGCGCCAGCACCTGGCGTGGGGGCGGGTACCAAGAGACCCAGTACTTC.

V usage is TRBV5-1 and J usage is TRBJ2-7; 11 positions agree with TRBD2. The CDR3 loop spans 15 amino acids. The junction had 6 bases not matched to a gene; V was cut back by 4 bases and J by 3 bases. The germline gives CDR1 SGHRS, CDR2 YFSETQ. The CDR3 loop is CASSQLAGAHYEQYF. The CDR3 DNA reads as TGCGCCAGCAGCCAACTAGCGGGGGCTCACTACGAGCAGTACTTC.